The subject of this entry is one TCR beta chain. This specimen comes from a study of blood T cell repertoires in COVID-19. On the study more broadly: From the United States, Italy and Spain came samples of acute and convalescent COVID-19. Sources were T cells, B-cell-depleted T cells, or PBMCs; the material itself was cDNA or gDNA.

Source study methods: It was from reference gene primer amplification that nucleated cell counts were estimated. Some clones are missing from TCRdb's copy, which holds only in-frame ones; the method was immunoSEQ multiplex PCR. V, J and clone size are those of that table, while D and trimming were read from the DNA. The sample has more than 200,000 clones, 70% to 90% seen once. Germline V lookup: CDR1 MNHEY, CDR2 SVGAGI. CDR3 length: 13 residues. The trim removed 5 bases at V and 6 bases at J, leaving 4 bases unmatched. The receptor comes from a woman aged 40 to 50 who had recovered from COVID-19. Material for sequencing was peripheral blood. The chain joins TRBV6-5 to TRBJ1-2; TRBD1 matches at 9 bases. The CDR3 loop reads CASSPWDRDGYTF. The CDR3 DNA sequence: TGTGCCAGCAGTCCTTGGGACAGGGATGGCTACACCTTC.